These T cell receptor beta chains were read from a single sample in a study of blood T cell repertoires in COVID-19. The assay was immunoSEQ multiplex PCR, and TCRdb's table has in-frame clones only and misses some. The table records more than 350,000 clones, around nine tenths of them present only once. Sequencing was done on a sample of PBMCs or T cells enriched from blood (not recorded which). The source is a woman between 45 and 65 years old who had recovered from COVID-19. Both conserved end residues are part of each CDR3. A D gene is named only where the DNA matches it firmly. Expanded clones get a size class; other rows say once, few or many, or leave the size out.

CDR3aa | CDR3nt | d_gene | j_gene | v_gene | abundance
CAWSVPGQNEAFF | TGTGCCTGGAGTGTACCAGGACAGAATGAAGCTTTCTTT | NA | TRBJ1-1 | TRBV30 | NA
CASSQGSGGSYNEQFF | TGTGCCAGCAGCCAAGGGAGCGGGGGCTCCTACAATGAGCAGTTCTTC | TRBD2 | TRBJ2-1 | TRBV3-1/TRBV3-2 | NA
CSVGRTGGYGYTF | TGCAGCGTGGGGAGGACAGGGGGCTATGGCTACACCTTC | TRBD1 | TRBJ1-2 | TRBV29-1 | NA
CASSYFASHSYEQYF | TGTGCCAGCAGTTACTTCGCCTCACACTCCTACGAGCAGTACTTC | NA | TRBJ2-7 | TRBV6-2/TRBV6-3 | NA
CASSPSRGGGNQPQHF | TGTGCCAGCAGCCCCTCAAGGGGGGGAGGCAATCAGCCCCAGCATTTT | NA | TRBJ1-5 | TRBV7-2 | NA
CASRDSVATNEKLFF | TGTGCTAGCAGGGACAGCGTTGCAACTAATGAAAAACTGTTTTTT | TRBD1 | TRBJ1-4 | TRBV7-7 | NA
CASSEVLAGVYEQYF | TGTGCCAGCAGTGAAGTACTAGCGGGGGTTTACGAGCAGTACTTC | TRBD2 | TRBJ2-7 | TRBV6-1 | NA
CASSMKGASGEKLFF | TGTGCCAGTAGTATGAAGGGGGCGAGTGGTGAAAAACTGTTTTTT | TRBD1 | TRBJ1-4 | TRBV19 | NA
CASSPQSRLTGELFF | TGTGCCAGCAGCCCACAAAGCCGACTAACCGGGGAGCTGTTTTTT | NA | TRBJ2-2 | TRBV5-8 | few
CASSRGTGNSPLHF | TGTGCCAGCAGCCGTGGGACAGGGAATTCACCCCTCCACTTT | TRBD1 | TRBJ1-6 | TRBV28 | NA
CASSPSRLAGGPGNEQFF | TGTGCCAGCAGTCCATCCCGACTAGCGGGGGGGCCTGGGAATGAGCAGTTCTTC | TRBD2 | TRBJ2-1 | TRBV28 | NA
CAWSTTGDLYEKLFF | TGTGCCTGGAGTACTACAGGTGACCTGTACGAAAAACTGTTTTTT | NA | TRBJ1-4 | TRBV30 | NA
CASRAGRSNQPQHF | TGTGCCAGCAGAGCGGGACGGTCCAATCAGCCCCAGCATTTT | NA | TRBJ1-5 | TRBV28 | NA
CASSLAGGRNDNEQFF | TGCGCCAGCAGCTTGGCTGGCGGGCGAAATGACAATGAGCAGTTCTTC | NA | TRBJ2-1 | TRBV4-3 | few
CASSLGQGSTEAFF | TGTGCCAGCAGCTTAGGACAGGGAAGCACTGAAGCTTTCTTT | TRBD1 | TRBJ1-1 | TRBV7-9 | NA
CASSLKGGARVQYF | TGTGCCAGCAGTTTAAAGGGGGGGGCGCGGGTTCAGTACTTC | NA | TRBJ2-4 | TRBV27 | once
CASSLGGRGRREQYF | TGTGCCAGCAGCTTAGGCGGCAGGGGGCGACGGGAGCAGTACTTC | TRBD1 | TRBJ2-7 | TRBV7-8 | NA
CASSSTGDLHF | TGTGCCAGCAGTTCGACAGGGGATCTCCACTTT | TRBD1 | TRBJ1-6 | TRBV6-5 | NA
CASSLSYNRGGSNQPQHF | TGTGCCAGCAGTTTGTCTTACAACAGGGGGGGTAGCAATCAGCCCCAGCATTTT | TRBD1 | TRBJ1-5 | TRBV6-2/TRBV6-3 | NA
CASSQVKAGGLSNQPQHF | TGTGCCAGCAGCCAAGTGAAGGCAGGGGGCCTTAGCAATCAGCCCCAGCATTTT | TRBD1 | TRBJ1-5 | TRBV4-2 | NA
CAWSGPTHDQPQHF | TGTGCCTGGAGTGGCCCGACACACGATCAGCCCCAGCATTTT | NA | TRBJ1-5 | TRBV30 | NA
CASSVGPQGAGGYNEQFF | TGTGCCAGCAGCGTAGGCCCGCAGGGGGCAGGGGGGTACAATGAGCAGTTCTTC | TRBD1 | TRBJ2-1 | TRBV9 | NA
CASGLSQIPSLSGNTIYF | TGTGCTAGTGGTTTGTCACAGATACCAAGTCTCTCTGGAAACACCATATATTTT | NA | TRBJ1-3 | TRBV12-5 | NA
CASSSGTAVITGELFF | TGTGCCAGCAGTTCCGGGACAGCGGTTATCACCGGGGAGCTGTTTTTT | TRBD1 | TRBJ2-2 | TRBV2 | NA
CASSQDIGAGDNEQFF | TGTGCCAGCAGCCAAGATATAGGGGCAGGGGACAATGAGCAGTTCTTC | NA | TRBJ2-1 | TRBV3-1/TRBV3-2 | NA
CASSQEVSGYGYTF | TGCGCCAGCAGCCAAGAAGTTAGTGGCTATGGCTACACCTTC | NA | TRBJ1-2 | TRBV4-1 | NA
CASSSDRVAFF | TGCGCCAGCAGCTCCGACAGGGTGGCTTTCTTT | TRBD1 | TRBJ1-1 | TRBV5-1 | once
CASSLRQGSRNTEAFF | TGTGCCAGCAGCCTGCGACAGGGGAGTAGGAACACTGAAGCTTTCTTT | TRBD1 | TRBJ1-1 | TRBV7-9 | NA
CAWAGGDTQYF | TGTGCCTGGGCTGGAGGGGATACGCAGTATTTT | NA | TRBJ2-3 | TRBV30 | NA
CASSPSPGQGYTF | TGTGCCAGCTCCCCCTCACCGGGACAGGGCTACACCTTC | TRBD1 | TRBJ1-2 | TRBV18 | NA
CASRTSGTGWEKLFF | TGCGCCAGCAGGACGTCCGGGACAGGGTGGGAAAAACTGTTTTTT | TRBD1 | TRBJ1-4 | TRBV4-1 | NA
CASSPRSRQGGISQYF | TGTGCCAGCTCACCACGTTCGAGACAGGGGGGCATTTCGCAGTATTTT | TRBD1 | TRBJ2-3 | TRBV18 | NA
CASLGGVGGYTF | TGTGCCAGCCTGGGAGGGGTAGGAGGCTACACCTTC | NA | TRBJ1-2 | TRBV6-5 | NA